This T cell receptor beta chain came from a study of T cell clusters in autoimmune cytopenias. Study-wide context: TRB sequencing had a median around 51,000 reads and 2,500 or so distinct clonotypes per sample.

TRB was amplified by touch-down multiplex PCR, primer pools A and B combined. TCRdb processed the multiplex PCR reads again and assigns one entry to each CDR3 protein, with no DNA. The listing contains 5,000 or so distinct CDR3 sequences. This clonotype is labeled medium-sized based on frequency. TRB amplification used around 270 ng of peripheral blood genomic DNA. The CDR3 spans 16 residues. CDR1 SGHNT and CDR2 YYREEE come from the germline V gene (reference sequence). The sample also formed part of further work on T cell repertoires in aging, cancer and after chemotherapy. This second study says: Donors were grouped into six age bands spanning 30 or younger through 70 or older. Clear clonal overlap appeared across healthy donor samples taken over several months to years. Compared with age-matched healthy donors, untreated hematological or solid cancer patients showed higher blood TCR clonality.

V gene TRBV5-4 combines with J gene TRBJ2-1; with no DNA, the TCRdb D assignment of TRBD2 cannot be verified. The receptor's source is a human donor in good health. The sample consisted of peripheral blood. The CDR3 reads CASSLASGGLYNEQFF.